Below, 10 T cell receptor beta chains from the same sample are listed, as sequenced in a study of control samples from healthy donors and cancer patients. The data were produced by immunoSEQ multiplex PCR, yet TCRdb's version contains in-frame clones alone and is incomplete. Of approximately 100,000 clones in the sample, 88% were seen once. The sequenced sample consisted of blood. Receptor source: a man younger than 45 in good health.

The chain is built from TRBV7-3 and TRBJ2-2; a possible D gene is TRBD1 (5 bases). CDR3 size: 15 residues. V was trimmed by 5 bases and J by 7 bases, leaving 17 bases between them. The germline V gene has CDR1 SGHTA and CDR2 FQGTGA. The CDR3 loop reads CASSRVIRDGGELFF. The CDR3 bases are TGTGCCAGCAGCCGAGTAATCAGGGATGGCGGGGAGCTGTTTTTT.

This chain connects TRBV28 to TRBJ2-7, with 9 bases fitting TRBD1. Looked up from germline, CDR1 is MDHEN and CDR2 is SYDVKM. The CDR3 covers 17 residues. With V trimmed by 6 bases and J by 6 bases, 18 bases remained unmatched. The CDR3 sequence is CASSPGIWRDREGEQYF. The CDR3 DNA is TGTGCCAGCAGCCCCGGGATATGGAGGGACAGGGAAGGCGAGCAGTACTTC.

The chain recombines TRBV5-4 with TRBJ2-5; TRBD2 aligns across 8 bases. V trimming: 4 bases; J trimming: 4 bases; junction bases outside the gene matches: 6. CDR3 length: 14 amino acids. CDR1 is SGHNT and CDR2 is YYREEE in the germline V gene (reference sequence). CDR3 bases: TGTGCCAGCAGCCCACAAGCGGGAGCAGAGACCCAGTACTTC. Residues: CASSPQAGAETQYF.

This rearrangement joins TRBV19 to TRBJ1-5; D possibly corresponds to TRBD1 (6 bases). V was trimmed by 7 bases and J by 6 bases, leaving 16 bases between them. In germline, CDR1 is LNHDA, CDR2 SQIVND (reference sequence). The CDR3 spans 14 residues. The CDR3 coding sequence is TGTGCCAGTAAGGGGACAAGAGGGATTCAGCCCCAGCATTTT. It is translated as CASKGTRGIQPQHF.

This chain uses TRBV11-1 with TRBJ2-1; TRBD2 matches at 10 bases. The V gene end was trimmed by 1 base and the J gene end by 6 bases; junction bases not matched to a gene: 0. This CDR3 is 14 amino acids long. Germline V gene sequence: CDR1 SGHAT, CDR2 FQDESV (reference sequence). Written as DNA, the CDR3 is TGTGCCAGCAGCTTAGGACTAGCGGGCAATGAGCAGTTCTTC. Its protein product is CASSLGLAGNEQFF.

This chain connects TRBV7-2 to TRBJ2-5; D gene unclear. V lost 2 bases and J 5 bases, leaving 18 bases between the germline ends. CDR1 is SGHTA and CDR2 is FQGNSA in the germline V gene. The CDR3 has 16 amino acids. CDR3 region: CASSLRHDAAWETQYF. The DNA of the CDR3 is TGTGCCAGCAGCTTAAGGCACGACGCCGCCTGGGAGACCCAGTACTTC.

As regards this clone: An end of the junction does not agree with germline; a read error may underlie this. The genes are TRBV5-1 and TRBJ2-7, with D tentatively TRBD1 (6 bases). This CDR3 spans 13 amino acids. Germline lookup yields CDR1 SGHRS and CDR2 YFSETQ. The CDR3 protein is CASSLAGTTAWDF. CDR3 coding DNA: TGCGCCAGCAGCTTGGCCGGGACAACCGCCTGGGACTTC.

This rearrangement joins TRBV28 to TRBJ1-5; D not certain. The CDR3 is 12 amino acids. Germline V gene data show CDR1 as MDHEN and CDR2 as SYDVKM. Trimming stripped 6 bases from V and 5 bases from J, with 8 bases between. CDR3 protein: CASSFTYQPQHF. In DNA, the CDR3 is TGTGCCAGCAGCTTTACTTATCAGCCCCAGCATTTT. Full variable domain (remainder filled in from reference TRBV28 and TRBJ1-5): DVKVTQSSRYLVKRTGEKVFLECVQDMDHENMFWYRQDPGLGLRLIYFSYDVKMKEKGDIPEGYSVSREKKERFSLILESASTNQTSMYLCASSFTYQPQHFGDGTRLSIL.

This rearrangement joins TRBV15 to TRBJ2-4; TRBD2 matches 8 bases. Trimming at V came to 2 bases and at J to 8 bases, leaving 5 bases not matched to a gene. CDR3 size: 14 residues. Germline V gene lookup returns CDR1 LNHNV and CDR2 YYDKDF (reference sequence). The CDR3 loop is CATSRRGLDHIQYF. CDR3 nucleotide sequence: TGTGCCACCAGCAGAAGGGGACTAGATCACATTCAGTACTTC.

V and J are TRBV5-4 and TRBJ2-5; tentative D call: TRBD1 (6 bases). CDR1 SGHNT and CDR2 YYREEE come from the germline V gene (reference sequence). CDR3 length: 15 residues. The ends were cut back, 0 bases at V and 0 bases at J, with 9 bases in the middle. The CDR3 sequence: CASSLGQGYQETQYF. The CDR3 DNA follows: TGTGCCAGCAGCTTGGGGCAGGGGTACCAAGAGACCCAGTACTTC.